One sample yielded the 5 T cell receptor beta chains listed below, sequenced in a study of blood T cell repertoires in COVID-19 (TCRdb year 2020). Library preparation used the immunoSEQ multiplex PCR assay. The table comes from immuneACCESS by way of TCRdb, which keeps in-frame sequences with V and J called. Part of the clones is missing from these tables; in studies checked, under half for an unresolved V gene and the rest for unknown reasons. Recorded for this sample are about 270,000 clones; 75% to 95% of them occurred a single time. The ten largest clones represent less than 3.5% of the sample. The specimen was PBMCs or T cells enriched from blood (not recorded which). Receptors were obtained from a man between 40 and 49 years old who had been exposed to COVID-19.

The chain couples TRBV19 to TRBJ2-1, with D unresolved. CDR3 size: 13 residues. V was shortened by 3 bases and J by 10 bases, with 13 bases between the two germline ends. Per the germline V gene, CDR1 is LNHDA and CDR2 is SQIVND (reference sequence). Here the CDR3 DNA reads TGTGCCAGTAGTATCATTGCTAGACGGGAGCAGTTCTTC. Protein: CASSIIARREQFF.

The gene calls are TRBV2 and TRBJ1-6; D unresolved. With 6 bases removed from V and 7 bases from J, the gap between germline ends came to 13 bases. Germline V gives CDR1 SNHLY, CDR2 FYNNEI. This CDR3 has 14 residues. The CDR3 nucleotides read TGTGCCAGCAGAAGTCGGGGAGGCAATTCACCCCTCCACTTT. Its translation is CASRSRGGNSPLHF.

The chain combines TRBV7-3 with TRBJ2-5; 8 bases map to TRBD1. This CDR3 is 14 amino acids long. V dropped 3 bases and J dropped 4; count of bases not matched to a gene: 4. The germline V gene has CDR1 SGHTA and CDR2 FQGTGA. The CDR3 region is CASSFTGGAETQYF. The CDR3 DNA reads as TGTGCCAGCAGCTTTACAGGGGGAGCAGAGACCCAGTACTTC.

The chain recombines TRBV10-3 with TRBJ2-2; perhaps TRBD2 as D (6 bases). The CDR3 spans 17 residues. Germline values: CDR1 ENHRY, CDR2 SYGVKD. V was clipped by 0 bases and J by 1 base, with 12 bases between them. The CDR3 reads CAISESRLAQNTGELFF. For the CDR3, the DNA is TGTGCCATCAGTGAGTCGAGGCTAGCGCAGAACACCGGGGAGCTGTTTTTT.

This chain links TRBV7-9 with TRBJ2-7, with D uncertain. V lost 0 bases and J lost 6, with 6 bases in between. Germline V gene lookup returns CDR1 SEHNR and CDR2 FQNEAQ (reference sequence). The CDR3 totals 12 residues. The chain's CDR3 is CASSLAVFEQYF. CDR3 sequence (DNA): TGTGCCAGCAGCTTAGCCGTATTCGAGCAGTACTTC.